One sample yielded the 28 T cell receptor beta chains listed below, sequenced in a study of a mutant IDH1 vaccine in newly diagnosed glioma. Documented time point: week 47, end of study. Doses of 300 ug of mutant IDH1 20-mer peptide were given with topical imiquimod. Libraries were prepared by immunoSEQ multiplex PCR; TCRdb keeps only in-frame clonotypes and omits some of them. The sample has some 42,000 clones, 82% seen once; the top ten hold 18%. The antigens these receptors bind are not known. The source was PBMCs, collected from a glioma patient whose treatment included an IDH1 peptide vaccine. All receptors derive from a man younger than 35 with glioma. Some clones in this sample may be carry-over from other donors' samples.

The V and J genes are TRBV7-2 and TRBJ1-4; the match to TRBD1 covers 7 bases. This CDR3 is built from 15 residues. J gave up 7 bases and V 2 bases, and 7 bases lay outside the gene matches. Germline CDR1 reads SGHTA; CDR2 reads FQGNSA. DNA for the CDR3: TGTGCCAGCAGCTTAAGTCAGGGGGGGAGTGAAAAACTGTTTTTT. The encoded protein is CASSLSQGGSEKLFF. The full variable domain, its missing parts supplied by reference TRBV7-2 and TRBJ1-4, is GAGVSQSPSNKVTEKGKDVELRCDPISGHTALYWYRQSLGQGLEFLIYFQGNSAPDKSGLPSDRFSAERTGGSVSTLTIQRTQQEDSAVYLCASSLSQGGSEKLFFGSGTQLSVL.

The V gene is TRBV6-6, the J gene TRBJ1-6, with D unclear. This CDR3 region has 15 residues. Looked up from germline, CDR1 is MNHNY and CDR2 is SVGAGI (reference sequence). Deletions cut 0 bases from V and 5 bases from J, with 8 bases between. CDR3 amino acids: CASSYSRTDNSPLHF. The DNA for the CDR3 is TGTGCCAGCAGTTACTCCCGGACTGATAATTCACCCCTCCACTTT.

This rearrangement joins TRBV6-9 to TRBJ1-1, with 10 nucleotides matching TRBD1. Germline values: CDR1 MNHGY, CDR2 SVAAGI. With 2 bases clipped from V and 7 bases from J, the junction kept 16 bases outside the gene matches. CDR3 length: 18 amino acids. CDR3 loop: CASSYPGDRGFLGCEAFF. The CDR3 DNA reads as TGTGCCAGCAGTTATCCTGGGGACAGGGGCTTCCTGGGGTGTGAAGCTTTCTTT.

This clone showed up just a few times. The chain combines TRBV9 with TRBJ2-1; D remains unclear. Germline V gene lookup returns CDR1 SGDLS and CDR2 YYNGEE. The germline V and J ends were trimmed by 3 bases and 8 bases, with 15 bases remaining between them. The CDR3 totals 14 residues. This CDR3 is CASSDLLGVDEQFF. The CDR3 region has the DNA TGTGCCAGCAGCGACCTTTTGGGCGTCGATGAGCAGTTCTTC.

The V gene is TRBV7-9, the J gene TRBJ2-6; TRBD2 is a possible D gene (7 bases). With 2 bases removed from V and 5 bases from J, the gap between germline ends came to 13 bases. The CDR3 contains 16 residues. Germline-derived CDR1 and CDR2 are SEHNR and FQNEAQ (reference sequence). This CDR3 reads CASSLKGGVRANVLTF. Written as DNA, the CDR3 is TGTGCCAGCAGCTTAAAAGGGGGGGTTAGGGCCAACGTCCTGACTTTC.

This sequence joins TRBV7-8 and TRBJ1-5; D gene unclear. The CDR3 extends over 16 amino acids. V gave up 1 base and J gave up 0 bases, with 10 bases separating them. Germline loops: CDR1 SGHVS, CDR2 FQNEAQ. CDR3 bases: TGTGCCAGCAGCTTAGTAGGGCGGAATAGCAATCAGCCCCAGCATTTT. Protein sequence: CASSLVGRNSNQPQHF.

The V gene is TRBV20-1, the J gene TRBJ2-1; possible D gene TRBD1, 5 bases. Trimming shortened V by 4 bases and J by 7 bases, and 8 bases separated the two germline ends. Per germline, CDR1 DFQATT and CDR2 SNEGSKA (reference sequence). The CDR3 is made up of 11 amino acids. In nucleotides, the CDR3 is TGCAGTGCTAACAGGATGAATGAGCAGTTCTTC. Residues: CSANRMNEQFF.

Written as DNA, the CDR3 is TGTGCCAGCAGTTTTTCACGGTGGAACACCGGGGAGCTGTTTTTT. Its protein is CASSFSRWNTGELFF. The V call is TRBV27, the J call TRBJ2-2; D call uncertain. The CDR3 totals 15 residues. Trimming took 3 bases from V and 1 from J, leaving 9 bases between them. From germline, CDR1 is MNHEY and CDR2 SMNVEV (reference sequence).

V usage is TRBV28 and J usage is TRBJ1-5; D unclear. The CDR3 is 11 residues long. V was trimmed by 6 bases and J by 6 bases, leaving 6 bases between them. Per the germline V gene, CDR1 is MDHEN and CDR2 is SYDVKM. CDR3 in DNA: TGTGCCAGCAGCCCTGGTCAGCCCCAGCATTTT. Translation: CASSPGQPQHF.

V is TRBV7-9 and J is TRBJ2-7, with a possible D match to TRBD1 (5 bases). There are 14 residues in the CDR3. Per germline, CDR1 SEHNR and CDR2 FQNEAQ (reference sequence). The V and J ends lost 5 bases and 0 bases respectively, with 11 bases between them. Here the CDR3 DNA reads TGTGCCAGCAGCCCACAGGAGAGCTCCTACGAGCAGTACTTC. Its translation: CASSPQESSYEQYF.

CDR3 in amino acids: CASSVGGGTGSYEQYF. The CDR3 nucleotides are TGTGCCAGCAGCGTAGGAGGGGGGACAGGATCTTACGAGCAGTACTTC. This chain connects TRBV9 to TRBJ2-7; 8 bases are shared with TRBD1. CDR3 size: 16 residues. The V gene end was trimmed by 0 bases and the J gene end by 4 bases; junction bases not matched to a gene: 9. The germline gives CDR1 SGDLS, CDR2 YYNGEE.

This rearrangement joins TRBV6-5 to TRBJ2-5; D is possibly TRBD1 (6 bases). Trimming cost V 2 bases and J 1 base, with 11 bases left between them. The CDR3 runs to 15 residues. In germline, CDR1 is MNHEY, CDR2 SVGAGI. The CDR3: CASSYGRQAQETQYF. In nucleotides, the CDR3 is TGTGCCAGCAGTTACGGGCGACAGGCCCAAGAGACCCAGTACTTC.

The chain employs TRBV2 and TRBJ2-1, with D unresolved. This CDR3 has 11 residues. Germline values: CDR1 SNHLY, CDR2 FYNNEI. V lost 5 bases, J lost 7 bases, and 6 bases lay in between. The CDR3 bases are TGTGCCAGCAGTTGGGCTAATGAGCAGTTCTTC. It translates to CASSWANEQFF.

This sequence joins TRBV2 and TRBJ2-7, with no clear D. The CDR3 consists of 12 residues. Per the germline V gene, CDR1 is SNHLY and CDR2 is FYNNEI. V was trimmed by 7 bases and J by 2 bases, leaving 9 bases between them. The CDR3 here is CASTLAPYEQYF. The CDR3 DNA is TGTGCCAGCACCCTGGCCCCCTACGAGCAGTACTTC. The full variable domain, in which reference TRBV2 and TRBJ2-7 provide the parts outside the CDR3, is EPEVTQTPSHQVTQMGQEVILRCVPISNHLYFYWYRQILGQKVEFLVSFYNNEISEKSEIFDDQFSVERPDGSNFTLKIRSTKLEDSAMYFCASTLAPYEQYFGPGTRLTVT.

The V and J genes are TRBV9 and TRBJ2-6; no clear D gene. Germline V gives CDR1 SGDLS, CDR2 YYNGEE. Trimming removed 0 bases at V and 4 bases at J, with 8 bases between. The CDR3 extends over 15 amino acids. CDR3 bases: TGTGCCAGCAGCGTAGAGTCCTCCGGGGCCAACGTCCTGACTTTC. Amino acid sequence: CASSVESSGANVLTF.

This sequence joins TRBV28 and TRBJ1-4; 9 positions agree with TRBD1. Trimming cost V 1 base and J 8 bases; bases outside gene matches: 5. Germline V CDR1 and CDR2: MDHEN, SYDVKM. CDR3 length: 15 amino acids. Here the CDR3 DNA reads TGTGCCAGCAGTTTATCGGGACAGGGCGGAGAAAAACTGTTTTTT. Translation gives CASSLSGQGGEKLFF.

The chain combines TRBV30 with TRBJ2-2, with D hard to call. Trimming took 4 bases from V and 9 from J, leaving 6 bases between them. Germline values: CDR1 GTSNPN, CDR2 SVGIG (reference sequence). CDR3 length equals 10 residues. The DNA of the CDR3 is TGTGCCTGGAAGCAAAGGGAGCTGTTTTTT. The encoded protein is CAWKQRELFF.

The rearrangement links TRBV6-5 to TRBJ2-1, with 7 bases lining up with TRBD1. CDR3 length equals 13 residues. Trimming cost V 1 base and J 6 bases; bases outside gene matches: 0. In germline, CDR1 is MNHEY, CDR2 SVGAGI. The CDR3 reads CASSYWTGNEQFF. The CDR3 coding sequence is TGTGCCAGCAGTTACTGGACAGGCAATGAGCAGTTCTTC.

The chain joins TRBV19 to TRBJ2-7, with D unresolved. From germline, CDR1 is LNHDA and CDR2 SQIVND (reference sequence). The CDR3 is 13 amino acids. The germline V and J ends were trimmed by 4 bases and 5 bases, with 12 bases remaining between them. The CDR3 nucleotides read TGTGCCAGTAGTACCGGCCAGACCAACGAGCAGTACTTC. It yields the protein CASSTGQTNEQYF.

The genes are TRBV27 and TRBJ1-5; D remains ambiguous. The V end lost 3 bases, the J end lost 1 base, and 10 bases lay between the germline ends. CDR3 length: 15 amino acids. The germline CDR1 and CDR2 sequences are MNHEY and SMNVEV (reference sequence). The CDR3 DNA sequence: TGTGCCAGCAGTTTCCTTGACGGAAGCAATCAGCCCCAGCATTTT. Its translation is CASSFLDGSNQPQHF.

This chain connects TRBV6-4 to TRBJ2-5; 8 nucleotides line up with TRBD2. CDR3 length equals 15 residues. Germline CDR1 and CDR2: MRHNA and SNTAGT. Trimming removed 8 bases from V and 0 bases from J; junction bases left unmatched: 8. CDR3 sequence: CASALVAGNQETQYF. The CDR3 region has the DNA TGTGCCAGCGCTCTTGTAGCGGGGAACCAAGAGACCCAGTACTTC.

The chain has TRBV19 and TRBJ1-1; D might be TRBD1 (5 bases). Per the germline V gene, CDR1 is LNHDA and CDR2 is SQIVND (reference sequence). The length of the CDR3 is 13 residues. Trimming removed 3 bases from V and 3 bases from J, with 8 bases in between. The DNA of the CDR3 is TGTGCCAGTAGTATTTGGGGGGACACTGAAGCTTTCTTT. Translating it yields CASSIWGDTEAFF.

The table lists this clone with a few counts. The genes are TRBV19 and TRBJ1-6; TRBD1 is a possible D gene (6 bases). From germline, CDR1 is LNHDA and CDR2 SQIVND (reference sequence). The V and J ends lost 3 bases and 6 bases respectively, with 9 bases between them. The CDR3 is made up of 14 amino acids. The CDR3 reads CASSIRGGNSPLHF. CDR3 coding DNA: TGTGCCAGTAGTATCCGAGGGGGTAATTCACCCCTCCACTTT.

The chain carries TRBV30 and TRBJ1-3; maybe TRBD1 (6 bases). The germline gives CDR1 GTSNPN, CDR2 SVGIG (reference sequence). With 8 bases removed from V and 0 bases from J, the gap between germline ends came to 20 bases. This CDR3 has 16 amino acids. The CDR3: CALTYRARSSGNTIYF. The CDR3 coding sequence is TGTGCCCTTACTTACAGGGCCAGGAGCTCTGGAAACACCATATATTTT.

J is TRBJ2-1 and V is TRBV19, with D possibly matching TRBD2 (5 bases). Trimming took 1 base from V and 7 from J, leaving 11 bases between them. Germline assignment: CDR1 LNHDA and CDR2 SQIVND (reference sequence). The length of the CDR3 is 14 residues. The CDR3 bases are TGTGCCAGTAGTATAGCGGGATATAGGAATGAGCAGTTCTTC. Protein: CASSIAGYRNEQFF.

J is TRBJ2-1 and V is TRBV7-9, with 7 bases matching TRBD2. This CDR3 is built from 14 residues. CDR1 and CDR2 from the germline V gene are SEHNR and FQNEAQ (reference sequence). The junction had 7 bases not matched to a gene; V was cut back by 3 bases and J by 8 bases. CDR3 DNA sequence: TGTGCCAGCAGCTTGGGCGGGAGTGCTTATGAGCAGTTCTTC. Protein product: CASSLGGSAYEQFF.

The chain links TRBV25-1 to TRBJ2-2; D is undetermined. The V end lost 8 bases, the J end lost 3 bases, and 13 bases lay between the germline ends. CDR1 is MGHDK, CDR2 SYGVNS, per germline. The CDR3 extends over 14 amino acids. DNA for the CDR3: TGTGCCAGCTCTTCGAACAGAGACACCGGGGAGCTGTTTTTT. Translation gives CASSSNRDTGELFF.

V usage is TRBV4-2 and J usage is TRBJ1-5; 12 positions agree with TRBD1. Unmatched junction bases numbered 9, after V lost 5 bases and J lost 7 bases. The CDR3 length is 16 residues. Germline CDR1 LGHNA, CDR2 YNFKEQ. The CDR3 DNA reads TGTGCCAGCAGCGGTCGGGACAGGGGGCTGGAGCAGCCCCAGCATTTT. Translating it yields CASSGRDRGLEQPQHF.